This entry is about one TCR beta chain. No antigen is known for it. Researchers ran the PCR with 60 Vbeta and 13 Jbeta primers. The method was immunoSEQ multiplex PCR; TCRdb's version includes in-frame clones alone and lacks a portion of them. The sample yields about 130,000 clones, 70% to 85% seen once. Per germline, CDR1 LNHNV and CDR2 YYDKDF (reference sequence). Trimming removed 0 bases from V and 5 bases from J, with 7 bases in between. The CDR3 has 13 amino acids. This sample stems from a study of cytomegalovirus exposure and HLA in healthy donors. Study-wide results and caveats: An analysis was carried out at a later point. It showed that HLA-associated TCR beta chains were more clonally expanded than equally common non-associated chains. Previously analyzed data showed that most TCR beta V segments were productive at a frequency of about 87% or about 30%. Based on reports, TCR beta sequences accurately predicted HLA-A and HLA-B alleles for most subjects.

The chain links TRBV15 to TRBJ2-5; tentatively, D is TRBD2 (5 bases). The sequence was collected from a male donor in good health and CMV-seropositive. Sequenced: PBMCs. The CDR3 bases are TGTGCCACCAGCAGAGATGGGGAGGAGACCCAGTACTTC. Protein product: CATSRDGEETQYF.